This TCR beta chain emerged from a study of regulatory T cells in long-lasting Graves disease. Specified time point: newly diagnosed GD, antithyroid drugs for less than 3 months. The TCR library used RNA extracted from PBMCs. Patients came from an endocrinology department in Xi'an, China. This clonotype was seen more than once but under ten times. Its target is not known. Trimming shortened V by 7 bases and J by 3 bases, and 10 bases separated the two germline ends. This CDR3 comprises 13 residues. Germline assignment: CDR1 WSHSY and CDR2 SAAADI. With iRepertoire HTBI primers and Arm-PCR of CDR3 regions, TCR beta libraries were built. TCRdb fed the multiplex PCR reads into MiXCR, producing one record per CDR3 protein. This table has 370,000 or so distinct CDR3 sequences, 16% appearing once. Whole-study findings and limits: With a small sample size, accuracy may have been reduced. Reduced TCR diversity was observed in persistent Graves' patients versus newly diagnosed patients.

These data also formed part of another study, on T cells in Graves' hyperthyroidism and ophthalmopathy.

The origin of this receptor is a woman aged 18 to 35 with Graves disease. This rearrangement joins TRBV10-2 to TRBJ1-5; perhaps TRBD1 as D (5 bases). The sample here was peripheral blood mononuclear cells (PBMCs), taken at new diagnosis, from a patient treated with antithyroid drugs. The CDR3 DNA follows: TGCGCCAGCACGGGACTGCCCAATCAGCCCCAGCATTTT. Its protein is CASTGLPNQPQHF.